Each of the 9 T cell receptor beta chains below was sequenced from the same sample in a study of human T cells and chemical hapten exposure. Documented time point: patch test 3, about 24 weeks after DPC sensitization. Treatment reported: therapeutic diphenylcyclopropenone sensitization with weekly scalp DPC. TCRdb passed the RACE reads through MiXCR, listing each CDR3 protein once. The sample records more than 85,000 distinct CDR3 sequences, less than 40% being singletons. Sample: whole blood, taken in connection with sensitization to the hapten diphenylcyclopropenone (DPC). These receptors were collected from a man aged 35 to 55 with alopecia areata. Some clones in this sample may be carry-over from other donors' samples.

This clonotype occurred a few times. The chain combines TRBV20-1 with TRBJ2-3; D possibly corresponds to TRBD2 (6 bases). Germline CDR1 reads DFQATT; CDR2 reads SNEGSKA (reference sequence). The length of the CDR3 is 16 residues. The V gene lost 6 bases and the J gene lost 0 bases, with 19 bases spanning the gap. The CDR3 reads CSAPRRSGGSTDTQYF. The DNA for the CDR3 is TGCAGTGCCCCCAGGAGGAGCGGAGGGAGCACAGATACGCAGTATTTT.

The chain combines TRBV4-3 with TRBJ2-2; 13 nucleotides match TRBD2. The CDR3 is made up of 17 amino acids. V shed 3 bases, J shed 7 bases, and the junction held 8 bases outside the gene matches. In germline, CDR1 is LGHNA, CDR2 YSLEER. This CDR3 is CASSQITSGRADGELFF. In nucleotides, the CDR3 is TGCGCCAGCAGCCAGATTACTAGCGGGAGGGCCGACGGGGAGCTGTTTTTT.

The J gene is TRBJ2-7, the V gene TRBV11-2; no clear D gene. The V gene lost 3 bases and the J gene lost 6 bases, with 9 bases spanning the gap. The CDR3 has 12 residues. CDR1 is SGHAT, CDR2 FQNNGV, per germline. CDR3 in amino acids: CASSFTGIEQYV. CDR3 sequence (DNA): TGTGCCAGCAGCTTCACTGGTATCGAGCAGTACGTC.

V usage is TRBV5-6 and J usage is TRBJ2-7, with TRBD2 matching over 11 bases. This CDR3 is built from 15 residues. Trimming at V came to 4 bases and at J to 7 bases, leaving 10 bases not matched to a gene. CDR1 and CDR2 (germline): SGHDT, YYEEEE. CDR3 in DNA: TGTGCCAGCAGCCGCATAGCGGGAGGGCCGGGGGAGCAGTACTTC. It specifies CASSRIAGGPGEQYF.

The rearrangement links TRBV7-2 to TRBJ2-1; 8 nucleotides agree with TRBD2. Germline loops: CDR1 SGHTA, CDR2 FQGNSA. CDR3 length equals 15 residues. The V gene end was trimmed by 1 base and the J gene end by 9 bases; junction bases not matched to a gene: 8. CDR3 loop: CASSLVWGREVEQFF. CDR3 coding DNA: TGTGCCAGCAGCTTAGTCTGGGGGCGGGAGGTTGAGCAGTTCTTC.

The rearrangement links TRBV10-3 to TRBJ2-7, with 9 nucleotides matching TRBD2. With 3 bases clipped from V and 3 bases from J, the junction kept 6 bases outside the gene matches. The CDR3 spans 15 residues. CDR1 and CDR2 (germline): ENHRY, SYGVKD. Written as DNA, the CDR3 is TGTGCCATCAGTGAAGGCGGGAGGGCCCGCTACGAGCAGTACGTC. Its protein is CAISEGGRARYEQYV.

The chain is built from TRBV20-1 and TRBJ2-7; D gene uncertain. V was trimmed by 6 bases and J by 9 bases, leaving 15 bases between them. Germline V CDR1 and CDR2: DFQATT, SNEGSKA (reference sequence). The CDR3 totals 11 residues. The CDR3 is CSALNPDWQYF. DNA of the CDR3: TGCAGTGCCCTTAATCCGGATTGGCAGTACTTC.

The J gene is TRBJ2-6, the V gene TRBV10-3, with a tentative D call TRBD1 (5 bases). The CDR3 consists of 14 residues. V gave up 6 bases and J gave up 12 bases, with 18 bases separating them. Germline V gene lookup returns CDR1 ENHRY and CDR2 SYGVKD. CDR3 bases: TGTGCCATCAGAGCCGGAGACAGAGTCAGCGTCCTGACTTTC. Translating gives CAIRAGDRVSVLTF.

The V gene is TRBV5-1, the J gene TRBJ1-4; 8 bases are a match to TRBD1. CDR1 and CDR2 (germline): SGHRS, YFSETQ. CDR3 length equals 14 residues. V shed 4 bases, J shed 8 bases, and the junction held 7 bases outside the gene matches. The CDR3, as DNA: TGCGCCAGCAGCCCGACAGGGGACGGGGAAAAACTGTTTTTT. Protein: CASSPTGDGEKLFF.